The source of this T cell receptor beta chain is a study of T cell responses to AZD1222 COVID-19 vaccine. The table came from immunoSEQ multiplex PCR; TCRdb's copy has only in-frame clones and leaves some out. The sample contains about 140,000 clones, around 92% of which appear only once. About this clone: Its specificity is not known.

Germline V gene data show CDR1 as SNHLY and CDR2 as FYNNEI. Trimming cost V 1 base and J 7 bases, with 8 bases left between them. This CDR3 has 13 residues. Study-wide results and limits: Only after the peak T cell response were repertoires sampled. When two AZD1222 doses had been given, Spike-specific TCR breadth and depth rose. Females made up more of the donors, who were largely white British, and clonal diversity may have come out too low.

The V call is TRBV2, the J call TRBJ1-5, with D uncertain. Sequencing was performed on peripheral blood, taken 28 days after the second AZD1222 dose. This TCR was sampled from an adult who received the AZD1222 COVID-19 vaccine. DNA for the CDR3: TGTGCCAGCAGTGAAGTTAAGGGCCAGCCCCAGCATTTT. Its protein is CASSEVKGQPQHF.